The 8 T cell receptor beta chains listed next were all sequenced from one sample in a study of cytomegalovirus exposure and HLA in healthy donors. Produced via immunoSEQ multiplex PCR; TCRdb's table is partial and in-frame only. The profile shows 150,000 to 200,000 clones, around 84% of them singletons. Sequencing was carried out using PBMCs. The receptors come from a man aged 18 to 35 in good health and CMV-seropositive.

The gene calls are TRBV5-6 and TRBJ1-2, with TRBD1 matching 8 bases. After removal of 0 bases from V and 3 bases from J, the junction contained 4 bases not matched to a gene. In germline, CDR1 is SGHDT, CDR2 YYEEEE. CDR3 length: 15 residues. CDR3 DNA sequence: TGTGCCAGCAGCTTGGGGACAGGGCTCCACTATGGCTACACCTTC. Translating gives CASSLGTGLHYGYTF.

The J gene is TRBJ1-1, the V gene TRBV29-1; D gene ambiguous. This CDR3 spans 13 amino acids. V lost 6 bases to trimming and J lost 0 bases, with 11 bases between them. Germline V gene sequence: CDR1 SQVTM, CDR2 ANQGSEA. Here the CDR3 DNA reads TGCAGCGTGACCGGGATGATGAACACTGAAGCTTTCTTT. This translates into CSVTGMMNTEAFF.

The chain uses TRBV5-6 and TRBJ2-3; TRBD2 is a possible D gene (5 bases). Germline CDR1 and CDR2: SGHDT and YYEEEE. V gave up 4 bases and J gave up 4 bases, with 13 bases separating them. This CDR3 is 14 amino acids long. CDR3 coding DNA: TGTGCCAGCAGCCCGATTAGCGCTCCAGATACGCAGTATTTT. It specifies CASSPISAPDTQYF.

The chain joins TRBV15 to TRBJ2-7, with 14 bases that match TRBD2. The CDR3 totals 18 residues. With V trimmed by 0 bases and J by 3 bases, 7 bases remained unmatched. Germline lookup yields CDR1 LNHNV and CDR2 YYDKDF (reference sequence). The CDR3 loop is CATSRDRIGLAGGYEQYF. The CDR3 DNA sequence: TGTGCCACCAGCAGAGACCGAATAGGACTAGCGGGAGGCTACGAGCAGTACTTC.

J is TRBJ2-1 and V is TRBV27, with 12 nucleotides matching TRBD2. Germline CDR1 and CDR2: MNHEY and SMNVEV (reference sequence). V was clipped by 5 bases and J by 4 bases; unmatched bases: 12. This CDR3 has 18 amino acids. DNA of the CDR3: TGTGCCAGCAGTCTTCCAAATCACCTAGCGGGAGGGTACAATGAGCAGTTCTTC. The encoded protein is CASSLPNHLAGGYNEQFF.

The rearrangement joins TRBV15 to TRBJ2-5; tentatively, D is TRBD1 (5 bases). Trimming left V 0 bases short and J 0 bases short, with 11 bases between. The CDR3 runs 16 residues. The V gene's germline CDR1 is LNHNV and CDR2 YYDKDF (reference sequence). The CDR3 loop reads CATSRDKGIDQETQYF. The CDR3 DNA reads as TGTGCCACCAGCAGAGATAAGGGGATCGACCAAGAGACCCAGTACTTC.

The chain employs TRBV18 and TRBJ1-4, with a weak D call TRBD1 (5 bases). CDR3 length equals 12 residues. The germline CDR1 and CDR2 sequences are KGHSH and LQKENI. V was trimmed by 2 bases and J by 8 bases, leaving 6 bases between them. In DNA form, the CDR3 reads TGTGCCAGCTCACCAAAGGGGGAAAAACTGTTTTTT. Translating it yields CASSPKGEKLFF. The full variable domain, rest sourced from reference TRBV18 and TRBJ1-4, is NAGVMQNPRHLVRRRGQEARLRCSPMKGHSHVYWYRQLPEEGLKFMVYLQKENIIDESGMPKERFSAEFPKEGPSILRIQQVVRGDSAAYFCASSPKGEKLFFGSGTQLSVL.

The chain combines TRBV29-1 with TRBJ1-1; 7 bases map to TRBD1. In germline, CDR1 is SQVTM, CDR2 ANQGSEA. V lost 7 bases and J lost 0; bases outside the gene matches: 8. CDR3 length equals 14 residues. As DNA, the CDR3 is TGCAGCGCTAGTCCCGGGACAGTGAACACTGAAGCTTTCTTT. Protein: CSASPGTVNTEAFF.